Here is one T cell receptor (beta chain) with its context. Its antigen is not known. This record belongs to a study of immune evolution from preneoplasia to lung adenocarcinoma. Trimming cost V 5 bases and J 5 bases, with 15 bases left between them. The length of the CDR3 is 14 residues. CDR1 is MDHEN and CDR2 is SYDVKM in the germline V gene. Two lung cancer pathologists independently confirmed each histologic diagnosis. Nucleic acids came from premalignant or tumor cells enriched by macro-dissection. TCRdb's table, derived via immunoSEQ multiplex PCR, lists solely in-frame clones and lacks some. The sample lists some 9,100 clones, about 76% seen once, with approximately 9.1% in the top ten. Study outcomes and limitations: Later-stage lesions seemingly showed higher T cell density and diversity than normal lung. From normal lung to invasive adenocarcinoma, top clone frequencies appeared to decrease.

The receptor comes from a donor at least 70 years old with lung adenocarcinoma. The chain links TRBV28 to TRBJ2-5, with a weak D call TRBD2 (6 bases). The material sequenced was FFPE minimally invasive lung adenocarcinoma tissue. The CDR3 nucleotides read TGTGCCAGCAGTCCCGGTGGGGGGTGGGAGACCCAGTACTTC. This translates into CASSPGGGWETQYF. Variable domain in full (rest from reference TRBV28 and TRBJ2-5): DVKVTQSSRYLVKRTGEKVFLECVQDMDHENMFWYRQDPGLGLRLIYFSYDVKMKEKGDIPEGYSVSREKKERFSLILESASTNQTSMYLCASSPGGGWETQYFGPGTRLLVL.